Listed here are 29 T cell receptor beta chains from one sample, sequenced in a study of blood T cell repertoires in COVID-19. The assay was immunoSEQ multiplex PCR, and TCRdb's table has in-frame clones only and misses some. The repertoire holds 200,000 to 300,000 clones, with about 82% as singletons. The specimen was peripheral blood. These receptors all come from a man aged 45-65 years with COVID-19, enrolled during active disease.

This rearrangement joins TRBV27 to TRBJ2-1; 12 nucleotides match TRBD2. Germline values: CDR1 MNHEY, CDR2 SMNVEV (reference sequence). The CDR3 sequence is 16 residues long. Trimming removed 6 bases from V and 10 bases from J; junction bases left unmatched: 13. DNA for the CDR3: TGTGCCAGCAGCAATCCTAGCGGGGGGGGCCGATGGGAGCAGTTCTTC. This translates into CASSNPSGGGRWEQFF.

The table lists this clone with a count of one. J is TRBJ2-2 and V is TRBV6-5; no firm D call. V was cut by 6 bases and J by 6 bases, with 11 bases left in between. Per the germline V gene, CDR1 is MNHEY and CDR2 is SVGAGI. This CDR3 region has 13 residues. CDR3 residues: CASRGSVAGELFF. CDR3 nucleotides: TGTGCCAGCAGGGGCAGTGTAGCCGGGGAGCTGTTTTTT.

This chain links TRBV7-9 with TRBJ1-4, with TRBD1 matching 9 bases. CDR1 is SEHNR and CDR2 is FQNEAQ in the germline V gene (reference sequence). V shed 2 bases and J 5 bases; nucleotides not matched to a gene: 3. CDR3 length: 15 amino acids. In DNA form, the CDR3 reads TGTGCCAGCAGCTTATCAACAGGGGGCAATGAAAAACTGTTTTTT. Protein: CASSLSTGGNEKLFF.

The CDR3 spells CATSPSGNTIYF. The CDR3 DNA reads TGTGCCACCAGCCCGTCCGGAAACACCATATATTTT. The chain uses TRBV15 and TRBJ1-3; D remains unclear. V lost 5 bases to trimming and J lost 4 bases, with 6 bases between them. The length of the CDR3 is 12 residues. Germline CDR1 LNHNV, CDR2 YYDKDF (reference sequence). Using reference TRBV15 and TRBJ1-3 for the parts outside the CDR3, the full variable domain is DAMVIQNPRYQVTQFGKPVTLSCSQTLNHNVMYWYQQKSSQAPKLLFHYYDKDFNNEADTPDNFQSRRPNTSFCFLDIRSPGLGDTAMYLCATSPSGNTIYFGEGSWLTVV.

V is TRBV9 and J is TRBJ1-2, with D possibly TRBD1 on 5 matching bases. The CDR3 runs 12 residues. The germline V gene has CDR1 SGDLS and CDR2 YYNGEE. The germline V and J ends were trimmed by 0 bases and 13 bases, with 13 bases remaining between them. As DNA, the CDR3 is TGTGCCAGCAGCGTAGTTTTAGGGGCGGTCACCTTC. Its protein product is CASSVVLGAVTF.

The J gene is TRBJ2-1, the V gene TRBV4-2, with TRBD2 identical over 12 bases. Germline V gives CDR1 LGHNA, CDR2 YNFKEQ. CDR3 length: 15 residues. The V gene end was trimmed by 4 bases and the J gene end by 8 bases; junction bases not matched to a gene: 6. CDR3 amino acids: CASSPLAGGPHEQFF. The DNA for the CDR3 is TGTGCCAGCAGCCCTCTAGCGGGGGGGCCGCATGAGCAGTTCTTC.

The chain joins TRBV11-1 to TRBJ1-3, with D tentatively TRBD1 (5 bases). CDR3 length: 15 residues. Trimming cost V 3 bases and J 2 bases, with 11 bases left between them. Germline V gives CDR1 SGHAT, CDR2 FQDESV (reference sequence). CDR3 sequence: CASSLGTFTGNTIYF. CDR3 DNA sequence: TGTGCCAGCAGCTTGGGGACTTTCACTGGAAACACCATATATTTT.

The chain is built from TRBV6-5 and TRBJ2-7; TRBD2 is a possible D gene (6 bases). With 5 bases removed from V and 1 base from J, the gap between germline ends came to 15 bases. The CDR3 has 15 amino acids. Germline CDR1 and CDR2: MNHEY and SVGAGI. The DNA of the CDR3 is TGTGCCAGCAGTCAGGCGGGGTTTTTTTCCTACGAGCAGTACTTC. Translating gives CASSQAGFFSYEQYF.

The chain is built from TRBV9 and TRBJ1-2; maybe TRBD1 (6 bases). This CDR3 comprises 16 residues. Trimming took 2 bases from V and 8 from J, leaving 22 bases between them. Germline values: CDR1 SGDLS, CDR2 YYNGEE. The CDR3 is CASSVSPGTGGGGYTF. The CDR3 DNA is TGTGCCAGCAGCGTCTCACCTGGGACGGGTGGGGGCGGCTACACCTTC.

The V and J genes are TRBV6-5 and TRBJ1-3, with D possibly matching TRBD1 (6 bases). The germline CDR1 and CDR2 sequences are MNHEY and SVGAGI. This CDR3 is built from 15 residues. V shed 2 bases and J shed 0 bases, with 8 bases lying between them. CDR3 loop: CASSYLRGSGNTIYF. CDR3 in DNA: TGTGCCAGCAGTTACCTCAGGGGCTCTGGAAACACCATATATTTT.

This clone has just a few counts. The genes are TRBV30 and TRBJ2-7; the D gene is possibly TRBD1 (6 bases). V dropped 3 bases and J dropped 2 bases, with 17 bases sitting between them. The CDR3 contains 15 residues. Germline loops: CDR1 GTSNPN, CDR2 SVGIG (reference sequence). The CDR3 sequence: CAWRKAGAAPYEQYF. The DNA of the CDR3 is TGTGCCTGGAGGAAGGCAGGGGCGGCACCCTACGAGCAGTACTTC.

The chain uses TRBV7-3 and TRBJ2-1, with D perhaps matching TRBD2 (5 bases). Germline V gives CDR1 SGHTA, CDR2 FQGTGA. The CDR3 length is 14 residues. Between the trimmed V and J ends, which lost 5 bases and 8 bases, there was a span of 16 bases. The CDR3 loop reads CASSPGTQSHEQFF. The CDR3 region has the DNA TGTGCCAGCAGCCCGGGAACGCAGAGCCATGAGCAGTTCTTC.

V and J are TRBV30 and TRBJ1-2; D not certain. V was clipped by 2 bases and J by 11 bases, with 15 bases between them. Per the germline V gene, CDR1 is GTSNPN and CDR2 is SVGIG (reference sequence). This CDR3 is built from 12 residues. The CDR3 region has the DNA TGTGCCTGGAGTAAAACCTGGAGTAGTTACACCTTC. Translation gives CAWSKTWSSYTF.

The rearrangement uses TRBV5-1 and TRBJ2-5; TRBD2 matches at 7 bases. This CDR3 comprises 13 residues. The germline gives CDR1 SGHRS, CDR2 YFSETQ. After removal of 4 bases from V and 4 bases from J, the junction contained 4 bases not matched to a gene. CDR3 region: CASSPSGGETQYF. DNA for the CDR3: TGCGCCAGCAGCCCTAGCGGTGGAGAGACCCAGTACTTC. The full variable domain, in which reference TRBV5-1 and TRBJ2-5 provide the parts outside the CDR3, is KAGVTQTPRYLIKTRGQQVTLSCSPISGHRSVSWYQQTPGQGLQFLFEYFSETQRNKGNFPGRFSGRQFSNSRSEMNVSTLELGDSALYLCASSPSGGETQYFGPGTRLLVL.

The rearrangement uses TRBV7-8 and TRBJ2-6, with D perhaps matching TRBD2 (5 bases). Trimming removed 1 base at V and 2 bases at J, with 9 bases between. The length of the CDR3 is 16 residues. Germline V lookup: CDR1 SGHVS, CDR2 FQNEAQ. CDR3: CASSLVSGAGANVLTF. In DNA form, the CDR3 reads TGTGCCAGCAGCTTAGTCTCCGGGGCTGGGGCCAACGTCCTGACTTTC.

This rearrangement joins TRBV18 to TRBJ2-7; 7 nucleotides align to TRBD1. The CDR3 runs to 14 residues. V shed 6 bases and J 0 bases; nucleotides not matched to a gene: 5. Germline V CDR1 and CDR2: KGHSH, LQKENI. CDR3 coding DNA: TGTGCCAGCTCCAAAGAGGGGGCCTCCTACGAGCAGTACTTC. As protein: CASSKEGASYEQYF. Full variable domain (missing parts from reference TRBV18 and TRBJ2-7): NAGVMQNPRHLVRRRGQEARLRCSPMKGHSHVYWYRQLPEEGLKFMVYLQKENIIDESGMPKERFSAEFPKEGPSILRIQQVVRGDSAAYFCASSKEGASYEQYFGPGTRLTVT.

The rearrangement joins TRBV5-8 to TRBJ2-7; a possible D gene is TRBD2 (5 bases). V lost 6 bases to trimming and J lost 2 bases, with 9 bases between them. From germline, CDR1 is SGHTS and CDR2 YDEGEE. This CDR3 comprises 12 residues. The CDR3 nucleotides read TGTGCCAGCACCCCGGAGGCCTACGAGCAGTACTTC. Its translation is CASTPEAYEQYF.

This chain connects TRBV30 to TRBJ2-2; a possible D gene is TRBD1 (6 bases). The CDR3 is made up of 14 amino acids. Germline V gene lookup returns CDR1 GTSNPN and CDR2 SVGIG (reference sequence). V was pared by 1 base and J by 8 bases, with 14 bases between. The CDR3 DNA sequence: TGTGCCTGGAGTGAGAGGGGGAGCAGGGGGGAGCTGTTTTTT. Translation: CAWSERGSRGELFF.

The chain recombines TRBV30 with TRBJ1-2, with 7 positions matching TRBD1. Germline V gives CDR1 GTSNPN, CDR2 SVGIG (reference sequence). With V trimmed by 5 bases and J by 7 bases, 7 bases remained unmatched. This CDR3 is built from 12 residues. The CDR3 DNA reads as TGTGCCTGGGGGACAGAAAGTGGTGGCTACACCTTC. Its translation is CAWGTESGGYTF.

The chain recombines TRBV2 with TRBJ1-2; D remains unclear. CDR3 length: 11 residues. Germline V gene sequence: CDR1 SNHLY, CDR2 FYNNEI. V lost 4 bases and J lost 8, with 8 bases in between. CDR3 region: CASSVLSGYTF. The CDR3 nucleotides are TGTGCCAGCAGTGTTCTCTCGGGCTACACCTTC.

The CDR3: CASRSGDQPQHF. In DNA, the CDR3 is TGTGCCAGCAGGTCAGGGGATCAGCCCCAGCATTTT. V gene TRBV6-5 combines with J gene TRBJ1-5, with D perhaps TRBD1 (6 bases). The CDR3 extends over 12 amino acids. Per germline, CDR1 MNHEY and CDR2 SVGAGI. Between the trimmed V and J ends, which lost 6 bases and 5 bases, there was a span of 8 bases.

The chain couples TRBV6-5 to TRBJ1-2; 8 bases fit TRBD1. The trim removed 6 bases at V and 8 bases at J, leaving 11 bases unmatched. Germline CDR1 is MNHEY and CDR2 is SVGAGI. The CDR3 consists of 14 residues. DNA of the CDR3: TGTGCCAGCAGCCTCAACAGGGGGGTACACGGCTACACCTTC. The encoded protein is CASSLNRGVHGYTF.

This clone appeared once. The chain has TRBV6-5 and TRBJ2-7; 8 bases line up with TRBD2. Germline trimming cut 10 bases from V and 5 bases from J; bases unmatched to any gene: 7. The CDR3 totals 12 residues. From germline, CDR1 is MNHEY and CDR2 SVGAGI. The CDR3 region is CATRGGFNEQYF. CDR3 DNA: TGTGCCACCCGGGGGGGGTTCAACGAGCAGTACTTC.

J is TRBJ2-3 and V is TRBV5-8; the D gene is possibly TRBD1 (6 bases). Trimming pared 1 base from V and 5 bases from J, leaving 11 bases between. This CDR3 has 14 amino acids. From germline, CDR1 is SGHTS and CDR2 YDEGEE. Here the CDR3 DNA reads TGTGCCAGCAGCTTGAGACAGGCGCAAGATACGCAGTATTTT. This sequence encodes CASSLRQAQDTQYF.

This chain links TRBV30 with TRBJ2-3; TRBD1 is a possible D gene (6 bases). Trimming removed 4 bases at V and 0 bases at J, with 14 bases between. The CDR3 has 15 amino acids. In germline, CDR1 is GTSNPN, CDR2 SVGIG (reference sequence). CDR3 sequence (DNA): TGTGCCTGGATTAATACAGGGATAAGCACAGATACGCAGTATTTT. Amino acid sequence: CAWINTGISTDTQYF.

Turning to this clone: Different DNA sequences within this sample yield the same CDR3. The V and J genes are TRBV19 and TRBJ1-2, with D possibly being TRBD1 (5 bases). The V and J ends lost 2 bases and 5 bases respectively, with 6 bases between them. Germline V gene lookup returns CDR1 LNHDA and CDR2 SQIVND (reference sequence). The CDR3 loop spans 12 amino acids. CDR3 nucleotides: TGTGCCAGTAGTATACGGGGGTATGGCTACACCTTC. Protein product: CASSIRGYGYTF.

CDR3 region: CAIAEGPKRADTQYF. The CDR3, as DNA: TGTGCCATCGCCGAGGGTCCTAAGAGGGCAGATACGCAGTATTTT. The rearrangement uses TRBV10-3 and TRBJ2-3, with D perhaps TRBD2 (5 bases). The germline V gene has CDR1 ENHRY and CDR2 SYGVKD. V lost 8 bases and J 4 bases, leaving 19 bases between the germline ends. The CDR3 has 15 amino acids.

The chain recombines TRBV28 with TRBJ1-5; D remains ambiguous. The CDR3 spans 14 residues. Germline CDR1 and CDR2: MDHEN and SYDVKM. V was shortened by 5 bases and J by 0 bases, with 8 bases between the two germline ends. CDR3 bases: TGTGCCAGCAGTGGGCCCATTAGCAATCAGCCCCAGCATTTT. Translating it yields CASSGPISNQPQHF.

The chain has TRBV10-3 and TRBJ2-1; 9 bases agree with TRBD1. Germline values: CDR1 ENHRY, CDR2 SYGVKD. This CDR3 has 17 amino acids. V lost 2 bases and J lost 4; bases outside the gene matches: 9. The CDR3 bases are TGTGCCATCAGTGAGCCCGGTGGGACAGGGATTTACAATGAGCAGTTCTTC. As protein: CAISEPGGTGIYNEQFF.